This T cell receptor (beta chain) emerged from a study of T cells in Graves' hyperthyroidism and ophthalmopathy. This clonotype came up many times. Germline lookup yields CDR1 SGHRS and CDR2 YFSETQ. V shed 0 bases, J shed 6 bases, and the junction held 3 bases outside the gene matches. This CDR3 is built from 14 residues. The source material, RNA transcripts, was used to amplify TCR beta CDR3 regions. During a first-round RT-PCR of the TCR CDR3, the HTBI primer set was used. One entry per CDR3 protein, called by TCRdb with MiXCR from the multiplex PCR reads. Of 640,000 or so distinct CDR3 sequences in the sample, 14% to 15% were seen once. PBMCs were obtained from 10 ml fresh peripheral blood.

The V and J genes are TRBV5-1 and TRBJ2-3; 8 bases fit TRBD2. The clonotype originates from a woman in her thirties or forties with Graves' ophthalmopathy. Material: blood. CDR3 in DNA: TGCGCCAGCAGCTTGGGCGGGAGGAGCGATACGCAGTATTTT. Its translation: CASSLGGRSDTQYF.